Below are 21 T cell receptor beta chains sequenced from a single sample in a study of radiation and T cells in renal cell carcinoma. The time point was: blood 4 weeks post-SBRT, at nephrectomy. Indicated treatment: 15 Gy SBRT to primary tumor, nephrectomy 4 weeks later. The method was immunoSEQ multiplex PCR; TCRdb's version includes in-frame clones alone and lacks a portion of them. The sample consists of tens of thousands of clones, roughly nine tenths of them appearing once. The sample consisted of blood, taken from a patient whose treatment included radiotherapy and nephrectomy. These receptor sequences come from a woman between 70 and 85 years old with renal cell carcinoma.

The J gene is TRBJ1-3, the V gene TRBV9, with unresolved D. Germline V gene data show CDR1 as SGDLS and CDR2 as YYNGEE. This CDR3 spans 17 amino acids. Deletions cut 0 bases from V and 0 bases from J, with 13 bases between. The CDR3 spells CASSVEIEWVSGNTIYF. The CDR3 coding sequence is TGTGCCAGCAGCGTAGAAATTGAATGGGTCTCTGGAAACACCATATATTTT.

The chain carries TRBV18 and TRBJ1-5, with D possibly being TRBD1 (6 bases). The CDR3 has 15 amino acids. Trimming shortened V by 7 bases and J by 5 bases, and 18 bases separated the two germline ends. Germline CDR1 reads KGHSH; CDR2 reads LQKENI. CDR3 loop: CASWGGQMVHQPQHF. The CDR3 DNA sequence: TGTGCCAGCTGGGGTGGACAGATGGTGCATCAGCCCCAGCATTTT.

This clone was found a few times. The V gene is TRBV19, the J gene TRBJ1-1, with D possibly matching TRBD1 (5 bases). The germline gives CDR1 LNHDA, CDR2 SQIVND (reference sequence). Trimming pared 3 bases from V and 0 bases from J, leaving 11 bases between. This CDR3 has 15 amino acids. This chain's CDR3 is CASSIGTYMNTEAFF. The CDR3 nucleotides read TGTGCCAGTAGTATCGGGACTTACATGAACACTGAAGCTTTCTTT. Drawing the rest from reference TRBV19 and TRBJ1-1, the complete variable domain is DGGITQSPKYLFRKEGQNVTLSCEQNLNHDAMYWYRQDPGQGLRLIYYSQIVNDFQKGDIAEGYSVSREKKESFPLTVTSAQKNPTAFYLCASSIGTYMNTEAFFGQGTRLTVV.

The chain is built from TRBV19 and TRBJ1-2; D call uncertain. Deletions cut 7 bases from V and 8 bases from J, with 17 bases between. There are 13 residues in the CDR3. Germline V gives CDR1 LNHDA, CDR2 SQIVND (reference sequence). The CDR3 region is CASTNDILWGYTF. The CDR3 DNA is TGTGCCAGTACAAACGACATACTCTGGGGCTACACCTTC.

This CDR3 reads CASSPGGLSSYNEQFF. As DNA, the CDR3 is TGTGCCAGCAGTCCCGGGGGGTTGAGCTCCTACAATGAGCAGTTCTTC. This chain links TRBV9 with TRBJ2-1; TRBD2 agrees at 7 bases. Per the germline V gene, CDR1 is SGDLS and CDR2 is YYNGEE. V was clipped by 5 bases and J by 0 bases; unmatched bases: 8. CDR3 length: 16 residues.

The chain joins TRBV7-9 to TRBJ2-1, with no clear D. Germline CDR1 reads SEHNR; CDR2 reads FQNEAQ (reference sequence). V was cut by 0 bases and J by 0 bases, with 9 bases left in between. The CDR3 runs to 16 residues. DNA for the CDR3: TGTGCCAGCAGCTTAGCGGTGGGCAGCTCCTACAATGAGCAGTTCTTC. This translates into CASSLAVGSSYNEQFF.

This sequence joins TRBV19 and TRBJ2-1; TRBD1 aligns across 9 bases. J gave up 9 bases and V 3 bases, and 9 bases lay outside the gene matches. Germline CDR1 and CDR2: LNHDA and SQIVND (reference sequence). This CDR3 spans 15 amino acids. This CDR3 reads CASSISGTGRIEQFF. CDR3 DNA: TGTGCCAGTAGTATCTCCGGGACAGGGAGGATTGAGCAGTTCTTC.

Here the CDR3 reads CASSTSGGANEQFF. In DNA, the CDR3 is TGTGCCAGTAGTACTAGCGGGGGGGCAAATGAGCAGTTCTTC. V is TRBV19 and J is TRBJ2-1; 12 positions match TRBD2. Germline V gene data show CDR1 as LNHDA and CDR2 as SQIVND (reference sequence). Germline trimming cut 4 bases from V and 7 bases from J; bases unmatched to any gene: 2. The CDR3 is 14 amino acids. Based on the CDR3 plus reference TRBV19 and TRBJ2-1, the full variable domain is DGGITQSPKYLFRKEGQNVTLSCEQNLNHDAMYWYRQDPGQGLRLIYYSQIVNDFQKGDIAEGYSVSREKKESFPLTVTSAQKNPTAFYLCASSTSGGANEQFFGPGTRLTVL.

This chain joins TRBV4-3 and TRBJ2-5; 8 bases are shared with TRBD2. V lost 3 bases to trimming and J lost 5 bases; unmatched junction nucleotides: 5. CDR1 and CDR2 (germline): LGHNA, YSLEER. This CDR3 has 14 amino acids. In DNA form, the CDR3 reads TGCGCCAGCAGCCAGGGGGCTAGCGGGGAGACCCAGTACTTC. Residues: CASSQGASGETQYF.

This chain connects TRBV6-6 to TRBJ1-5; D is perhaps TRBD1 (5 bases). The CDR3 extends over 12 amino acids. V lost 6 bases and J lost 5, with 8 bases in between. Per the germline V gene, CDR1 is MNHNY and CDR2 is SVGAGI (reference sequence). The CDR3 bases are TGTGCCAGCAGCCGAGGGGATCAGCCCCAGCATTTT. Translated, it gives CASSRGDQPQHF.

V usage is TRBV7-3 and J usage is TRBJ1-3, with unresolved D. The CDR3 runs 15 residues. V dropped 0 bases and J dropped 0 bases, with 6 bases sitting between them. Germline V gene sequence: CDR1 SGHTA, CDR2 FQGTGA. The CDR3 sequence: CASSLTHNSGNTIYF. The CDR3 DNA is TGTGCCAGCAGCTTAACCCACAACTCTGGAAACACCATATATTTT.

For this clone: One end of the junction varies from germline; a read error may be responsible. The CDR3 DNA sequence: TGTGCCAGCAGCGACAGGCTGAGGGAGAACTTC. It translates to CASSDRLRENF. V is TRBV6-1 and J is TRBJ2-7, with TRBD1 as a possible D gene (6 bases). The CDR3 runs to 11 residues. The germline V gene has CDR1 MNHNS and CDR2 SASEGT.

CDR3 DNA: TGTGCCAGCAGTTACGGCCAGGGACGCTATGGCTACACCTTC. It encodes CASSYGQGRYGYTF. This chain connects TRBV6-5 to TRBJ1-2, with D possibly matching TRBD1 (5 bases). CDR3 length: 14 residues. V lost 2 bases to trimming and J lost 4 bases, with 11 bases between them. Germline CDR1 MNHEY, CDR2 SVGAGI.

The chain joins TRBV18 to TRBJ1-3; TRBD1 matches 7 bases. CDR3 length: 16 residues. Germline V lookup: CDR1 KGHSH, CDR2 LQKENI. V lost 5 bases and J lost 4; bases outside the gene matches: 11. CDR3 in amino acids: CASSNARTGHGNTIYF. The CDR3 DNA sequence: TGTGCCAGCTCAAACGCCCGGACAGGACACGGAAACACCATATATTTT.

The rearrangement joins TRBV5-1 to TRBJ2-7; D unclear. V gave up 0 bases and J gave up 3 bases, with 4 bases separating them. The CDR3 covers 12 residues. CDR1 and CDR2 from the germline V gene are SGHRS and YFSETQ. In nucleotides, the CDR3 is TGCGCCAGCAGCTTGGCCGACTACGAGCAGTACTTC. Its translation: CASSLADYEQYF.

The CDR3 region is CASSDGAGGTDTQYF. CDR3 bases: TGTGCCAGCAGTGACGGTGCGGGGGGCACAGATACGCAGTATTTT. The rearrangement uses TRBV6-4 and TRBJ2-3; 7 positions match TRBD2. The CDR3 is 15 residues long. Losses at the gene ends were 2 bases for V and 1 base for J; bases not matched to a gene: 3. Germline V gives CDR1 MRHNA, CDR2 SNTAGT.

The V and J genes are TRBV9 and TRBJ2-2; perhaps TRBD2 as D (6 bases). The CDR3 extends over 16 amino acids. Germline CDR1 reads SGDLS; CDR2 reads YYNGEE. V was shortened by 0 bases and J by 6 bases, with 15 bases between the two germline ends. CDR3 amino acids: CASSVGGLSRAGELFF. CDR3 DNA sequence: TGTGCCAGCAGCGTAGGGGGACTGAGTAGAGCCGGGGAGCTGTTTTTT. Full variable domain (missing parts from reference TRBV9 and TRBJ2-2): DSGVTQTPKHLITATGQRVTLRCSPRSGDLSVYWYQQSLDQGLQFLIQYYNGEERAKGNILERFSAQQFPDLHSELNLSSLELGDSALYFCASSVGGLSRAGELFFGEGSRLTVL.

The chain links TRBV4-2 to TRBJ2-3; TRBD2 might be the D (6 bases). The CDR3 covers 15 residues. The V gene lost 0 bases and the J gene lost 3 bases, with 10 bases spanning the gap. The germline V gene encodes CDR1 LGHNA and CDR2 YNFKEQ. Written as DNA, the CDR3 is TGTGCCAGCAGCCAAGAGGGGGGATTAACAGATACGCAGTATTTT. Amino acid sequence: CASSQEGGLTDTQYF.

CDR3 sequence: CASSSHQVNTEAFF. The CDR3 coding sequence is TGTGCCAGCAGCTCCCACCAGGTGAACACTGAAGCTTTCTTT. The J gene is TRBJ1-1, the V gene TRBV7-2; D not resolved. Germline CDR1 reads SGHTA; CDR2 reads FQGNSA. The V gene lost 4 bases and the J gene lost 0 bases, with 9 bases spanning the gap. The CDR3 runs 14 residues.

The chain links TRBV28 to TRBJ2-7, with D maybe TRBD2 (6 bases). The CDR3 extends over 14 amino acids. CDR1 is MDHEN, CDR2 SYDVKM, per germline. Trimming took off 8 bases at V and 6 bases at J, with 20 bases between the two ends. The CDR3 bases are TGTGCCAGCTCCGGGGAGGTCAGGGCTAGCGAGCAGTACTTC. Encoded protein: CASSGEVRASEQYF. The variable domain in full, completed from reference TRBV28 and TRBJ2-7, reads DVKVTQSSRYLVKRTGEKVFLECVQDMDHENMFWYRQDPGLGLRLIYFSYDVKMKEKGDIPEGYSVSREKKERFSLILESASTNQTSMYLCASSGEVRASEQYFGPGTRLTVT.

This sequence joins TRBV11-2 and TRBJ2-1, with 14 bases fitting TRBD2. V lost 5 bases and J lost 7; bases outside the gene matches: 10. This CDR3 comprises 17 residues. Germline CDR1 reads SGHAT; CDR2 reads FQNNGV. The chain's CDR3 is CASSLNPTSGGVNEQFF. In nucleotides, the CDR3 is TGTGCCAGCAGCCTGAACCCGACTAGCGGGGGGGTGAATGAGCAGTTCTTC.